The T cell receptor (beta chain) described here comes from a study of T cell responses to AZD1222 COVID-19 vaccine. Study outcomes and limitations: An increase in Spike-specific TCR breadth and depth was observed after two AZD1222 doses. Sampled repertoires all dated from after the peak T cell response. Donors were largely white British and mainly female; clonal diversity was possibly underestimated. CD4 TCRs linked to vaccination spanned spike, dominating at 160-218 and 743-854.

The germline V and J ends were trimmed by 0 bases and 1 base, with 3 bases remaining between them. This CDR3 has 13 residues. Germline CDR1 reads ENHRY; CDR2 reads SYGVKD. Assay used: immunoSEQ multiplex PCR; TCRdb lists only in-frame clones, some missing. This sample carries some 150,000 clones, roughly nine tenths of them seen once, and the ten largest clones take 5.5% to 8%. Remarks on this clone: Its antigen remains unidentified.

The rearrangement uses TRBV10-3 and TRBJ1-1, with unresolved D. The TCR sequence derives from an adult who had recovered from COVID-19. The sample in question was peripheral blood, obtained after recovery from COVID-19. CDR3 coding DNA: TGTGCCATCAGTGAGTCCCAGAACACTGAAGCTTTCTTT. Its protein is CAISESQNTEAFF.